This T cell receptor (beta chain) was recorded in a study of blood T cells in healthy people across ages (dated by TCRdb to the mid-2010s). About the full investigation: In model experiments, roughly one uniquely barcoded TCR beta cDNA molecule per two T cells was captured by template switching. Using deep sequencing normalized with unique cDNA molecular identifiers, the study measured how TCR beta repertoire diversity changes with age. Four age groups were formed from the donors: young (average approximately 17 years), middle-aged (around 40), aged (over 55) and long-lived (around 82). To avoid experimental bias, donors of different ages were distributed randomly across sequencing lanes. Two additional independent replicas of 1 million unique cDNA reads from the same blood draw were analyzed for two donors (one aged 18 to 30 and one aged 80 or older). Results and caveats for the whole study, not just this receptor: Conclusive comparison of naive and antigen-experienced compartments was prevented by the profiling of bulk unsorted PBMCs. Total diversity estimates from one million sequenced T cells were considered lower bounds and underestimates. There was a strong correlation between observed TCR beta diversity and the percentage of naive T cells measured by flow cytometry. As age increased, observed TCR beta diversity per million T cells dropped in a roughly linear way, and a significant reduction was already evident by age roughly 36. The CMV infection status of donors was not known, potentially confounding age-related changes in expanded clonotypes. The long-lived group showed more naive CD4+ T cells, fewer expanded clones and increased TCR diversity than the aged group, suggesting age selection.

Systemically healthy Caucasian individuals from Russia, about 38 in total and aged about 6 to 90 years, were included as donors. Each donor gave ten milliliters of peripheral blood, drawn into EDTA-treated Vacutainer tubes. Ficoll-Paque density-gradient centrifugation was used to isolate PBMCs, with at least 7 million obtained per sample. Trizol reagent was used to extract total RNA from the PBMCs, yielding at least 5.5 micrograms per sample. The percentages of naive CD45RAhigh/CD27high T cells were determined by flow cytometry on a PBMC aliquot from every donor. The CDR3 spans 13 residues, from the cysteine through the phenylalanine. Left in the record is the CDR3 DNA by itself, 39 bases read in frame from the first base. The germline V gene provides CDR1 SGHRS and CDR2 YFSETQ. V was cut back by 4 bases and J by 5 bases, leaving a gap of 12 bases between them. The library relied on 5' RACE. Sequencing was carried out with an Illumina HiSeq 2500. A second PCR of roughly 6 to 11 cycles was performed with a sample-barcoded 5' primer and a J-beta primer mix. A template-switch 5' adaptor carrying 12 random nucleotides introduced a unique molecular identifier onto each TCR beta cDNA molecule. Each sample yielded at least 3 million CDR3-containing paired-end reads. All of the RNA was converted into first-strand cDNA using the Mint cDNA synthesis kit, with a TRBC-specific oligonucleotide serving as the primer. After uracil-DNA glycosylase treatment, a first 18-cycle PCR used universal primers M1SS and BC2_uni_R on all cDNA. The paper's data handling went like this. Each sample was normalized by randomly selecting 1 million high-quality reads, each carrying a distinct molecular identifier. Reads sharing molecular identifiers were discarded rather than binned into consensus sequences. MiTCR, run with a Q25 quality threshold and the strictest error-elimination algorithm, handled CDR3 identification, clonotype clustering and error correction. A nonparametric unseen species model with Euler transformation was used to estimate a lower bound on total TCR beta diversity. TCRdb passed the public sequencing reads through fastp at Q25 and MiXCR, retaining productive beta sequences. Merged by CDR3 protein, the rows form single entries marked with the most common genes and DNA. TCRdb assigned the V and J calls; the authors' analysis was not used. Present in this sample are 1 million to 1.2 million distinct CDR3 sequences, more than 30% of which were seen just once. The top ten hold 10% to 15% of the sample.

This clonotype was counted only a few times. There is no known antigen for this receptor. Per-nucleotide qualities are absent, and no much larger clonotype sits a single base away. This clonotype was sampled from a young man in good health. The sample taken for sequencing was blood. The chain is encoded by TRBV5-1 joined to TRBJ1-1, with TRBD1 perhaps the D gene, on 6 matching bases. The nucleotides read TGCGCCAGCAGCCAGGGGACTGAGACTGAAGCTTTCTTT. Its coded protein is CASSQGTETEAFF.